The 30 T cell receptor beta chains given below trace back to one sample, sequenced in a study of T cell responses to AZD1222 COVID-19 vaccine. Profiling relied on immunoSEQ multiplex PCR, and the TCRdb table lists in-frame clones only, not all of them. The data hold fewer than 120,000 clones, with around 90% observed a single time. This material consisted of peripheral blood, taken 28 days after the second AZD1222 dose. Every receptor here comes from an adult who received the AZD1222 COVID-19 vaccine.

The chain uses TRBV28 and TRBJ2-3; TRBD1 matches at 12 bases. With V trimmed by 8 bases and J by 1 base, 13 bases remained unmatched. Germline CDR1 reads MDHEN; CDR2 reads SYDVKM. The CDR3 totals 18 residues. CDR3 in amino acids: CASPPGTGGNFGTDTQYF. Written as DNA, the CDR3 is TGTGCCAGCCCCCCCGGGACAGGGGGCAATTTTGGCACAGATACGCAGTATTTT. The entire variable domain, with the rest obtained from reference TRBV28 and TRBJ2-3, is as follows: DVKVTQSSRYLVKRTGEKVFLECVQDMDHENMFWYRQDPGLGLRLIYFSYDVKMKEKGDIPEGYSVSREKKERFSLILESASTNQTSMYLCASPPGTGGNFGTDTQYFGPGTRLTVL.

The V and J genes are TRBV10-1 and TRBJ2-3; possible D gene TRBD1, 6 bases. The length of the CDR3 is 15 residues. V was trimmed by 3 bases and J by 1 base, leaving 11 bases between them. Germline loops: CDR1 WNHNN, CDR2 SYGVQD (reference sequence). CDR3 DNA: TGCGCCAGCAGTGAACAGGGTATAGGCACAGATACGCAGTATTTT. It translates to CASSEQGIGTDTQYF.

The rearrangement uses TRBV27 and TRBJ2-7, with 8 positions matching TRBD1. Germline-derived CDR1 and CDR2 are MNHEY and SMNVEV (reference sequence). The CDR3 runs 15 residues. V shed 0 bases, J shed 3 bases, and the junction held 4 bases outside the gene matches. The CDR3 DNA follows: TGTGCCAGCAGTTTATCGGCAGGGGGCAACTACGAGCAGTACTTC. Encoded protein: CASSLSAGGNYEQYF.

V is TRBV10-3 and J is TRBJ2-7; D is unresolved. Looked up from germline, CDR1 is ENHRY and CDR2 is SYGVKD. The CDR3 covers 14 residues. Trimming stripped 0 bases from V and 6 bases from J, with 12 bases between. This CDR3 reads CAISESDADGEQYF. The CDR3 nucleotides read TGTGCCATCAGTGAGTCGGATGCGGATGGCGAGCAGTACTTC.

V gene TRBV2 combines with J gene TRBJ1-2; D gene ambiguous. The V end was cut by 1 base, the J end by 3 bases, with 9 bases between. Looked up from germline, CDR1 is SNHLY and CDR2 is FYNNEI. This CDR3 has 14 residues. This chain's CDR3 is CASSEGAYDYGYTF. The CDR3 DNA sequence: TGTGCCAGCAGTGAAGGTGCATATGACTATGGCTACACCTTC.

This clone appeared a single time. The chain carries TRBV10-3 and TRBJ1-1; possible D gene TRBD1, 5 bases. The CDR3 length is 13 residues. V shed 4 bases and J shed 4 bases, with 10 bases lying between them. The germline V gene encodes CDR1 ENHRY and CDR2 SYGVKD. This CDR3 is CAISGLGATEAFF. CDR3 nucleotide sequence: TGTGCCATCAGTGGATTAGGGGCCACTGAAGCTTTCTTT.

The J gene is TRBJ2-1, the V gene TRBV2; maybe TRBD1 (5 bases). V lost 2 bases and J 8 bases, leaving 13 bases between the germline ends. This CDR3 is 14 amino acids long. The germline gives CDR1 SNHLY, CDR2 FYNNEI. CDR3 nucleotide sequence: TGTGCCAGCAGTGAATTGACAGATGGCGATGAGCAGTTCTTC. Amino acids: CASSELTDGDEQFF.

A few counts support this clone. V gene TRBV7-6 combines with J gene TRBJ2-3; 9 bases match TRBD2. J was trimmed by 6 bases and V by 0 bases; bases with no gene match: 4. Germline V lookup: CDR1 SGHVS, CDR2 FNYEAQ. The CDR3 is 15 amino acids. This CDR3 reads CASSLAAGGGDTQYF. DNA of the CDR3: TGTGCCAGCAGCTTAGCAGCGGGGGGCGGGGATACGCAGTATTTT.

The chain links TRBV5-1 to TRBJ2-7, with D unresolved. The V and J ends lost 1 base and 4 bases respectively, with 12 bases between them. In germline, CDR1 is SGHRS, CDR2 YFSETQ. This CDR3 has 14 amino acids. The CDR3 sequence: CASSLSARNYEQYF. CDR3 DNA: TGCGCCAGCAGCTTGAGTGCCAGAAATTACGAGCAGTACTTC.

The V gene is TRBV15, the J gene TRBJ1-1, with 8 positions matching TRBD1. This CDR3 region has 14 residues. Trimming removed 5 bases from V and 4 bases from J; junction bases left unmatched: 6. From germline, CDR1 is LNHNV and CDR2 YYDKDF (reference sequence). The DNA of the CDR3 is TGTGCCACCAGCTACGACAGGGGAGGCACTGAAGCTTTCTTT. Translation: CATSYDRGGTEAFF.

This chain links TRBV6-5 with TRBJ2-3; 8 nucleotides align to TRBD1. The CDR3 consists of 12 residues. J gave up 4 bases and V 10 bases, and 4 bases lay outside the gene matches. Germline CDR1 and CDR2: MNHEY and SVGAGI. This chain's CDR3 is CATETGADTQYF. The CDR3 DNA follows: TGTGCCACCGAGACAGGGGCAGATACGCAGTATTTT.

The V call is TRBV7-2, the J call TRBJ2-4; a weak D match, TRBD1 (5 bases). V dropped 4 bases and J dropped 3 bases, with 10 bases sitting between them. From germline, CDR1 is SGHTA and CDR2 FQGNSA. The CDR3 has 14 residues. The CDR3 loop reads CASSSGSVKNIQYF. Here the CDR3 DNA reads TGTGCCAGCAGCTCAGGGTCGGTCAAAAACATTCAGTACTTC.

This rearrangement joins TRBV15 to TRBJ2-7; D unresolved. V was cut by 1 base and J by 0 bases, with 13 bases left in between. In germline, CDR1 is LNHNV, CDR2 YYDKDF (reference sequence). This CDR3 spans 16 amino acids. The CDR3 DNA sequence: TGTGCCACCAGCAGAGGTGGACCGAGGAGCTCCTACGAGCAGTACTTC. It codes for CATSRGGPRSSYEQYF. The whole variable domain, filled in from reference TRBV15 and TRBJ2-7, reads DAMVIQNPRYQVTQFGKPVTLSCSQTLNHNVMYWYQQKSSQAPKLLFHYYDKDFNNEADTPDNFQSRRPNTSFCFLDIRSPGLGDTAMYLCATSRGGPRSSYEQYFGPGTRLTVT.

CDR3 sequence: CASSTQGSNEKLFF. The DNA for the CDR3 is TGTGCCAGCAGTACACAGGGTTCTAATGAAAAACTGTTTTTT. V and J are TRBV28 and TRBJ1-4; D possibly corresponds to TRBD1 (6 bases). The V gene's germline CDR1 is MDHEN and CDR2 SYDVKM. The CDR3 is 14 residues long. Trimming took 5 bases from V and 3 from J, leaving 10 bases between them. Using reference TRBV28 and TRBJ1-4 for the parts outside the CDR3, the full variable domain is DVKVTQSSRYLVKRTGEKVFLECVQDMDHENMFWYRQDPGLGLRLIYFSYDVKMKEKGDIPEGYSVSREKKERFSLILESASTNQTSMYLCASSTQGSNEKLFFGSGTQLSVL.

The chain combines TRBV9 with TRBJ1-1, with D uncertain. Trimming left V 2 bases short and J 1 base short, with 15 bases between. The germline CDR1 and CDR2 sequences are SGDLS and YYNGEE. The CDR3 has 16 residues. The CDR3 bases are TGTGCCAGCAGCGTTGGGCGGGCGTGGGAGAACACTGAAGCTTTCTTT. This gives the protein CASSVGRAWENTEAFF.

The CDR3 is CASSLGQTNTEAFF. DNA for the CDR3: TGTGCCAGCAGCCTCGGACAGACGAACACTGAAGCTTTCTTT. This chain uses TRBV7-9 with TRBJ1-1; possibly TRBD1 for D (6 bases). The germline V and J ends were trimmed by 5 bases and 1 base, with 11 bases remaining between them. CDR1 is SEHNR, CDR2 FQNEAQ, per germline (reference sequence). The CDR3 has 14 residues.

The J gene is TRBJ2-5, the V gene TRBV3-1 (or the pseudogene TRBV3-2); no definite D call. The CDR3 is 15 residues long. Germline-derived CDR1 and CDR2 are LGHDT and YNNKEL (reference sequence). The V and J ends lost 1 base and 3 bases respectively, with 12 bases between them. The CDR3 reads CASSQGLYAEETQYF. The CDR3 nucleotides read TGTGCCAGCAGCCAAGGGCTCTACGCAGAAGAGACCCAGTACTTC.

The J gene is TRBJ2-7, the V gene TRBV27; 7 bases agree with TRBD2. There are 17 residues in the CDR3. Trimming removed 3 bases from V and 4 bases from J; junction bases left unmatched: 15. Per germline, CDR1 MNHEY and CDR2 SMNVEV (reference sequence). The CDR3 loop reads CASSFSSTTSLLYEQYF. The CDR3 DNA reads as TGTGCCAGCAGTTTCTCTTCTACGACTAGCTTACTTTACGAGCAGTACTTC.

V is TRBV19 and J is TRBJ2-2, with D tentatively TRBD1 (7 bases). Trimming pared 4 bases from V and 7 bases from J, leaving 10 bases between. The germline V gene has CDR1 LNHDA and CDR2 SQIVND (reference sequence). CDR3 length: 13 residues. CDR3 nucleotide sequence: TGTGCCAGTAGTACCCAGGGGGGCGGGGAGCTGTTTTTT. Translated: CASSTQGGGELFF.

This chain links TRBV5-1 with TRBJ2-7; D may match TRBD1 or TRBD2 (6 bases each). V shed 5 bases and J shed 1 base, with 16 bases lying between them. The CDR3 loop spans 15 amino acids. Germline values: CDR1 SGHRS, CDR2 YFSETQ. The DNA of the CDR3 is TGCGCCAGCAGAACTCAGGGGACTTGGTCCTACGAGCAGTACTTC. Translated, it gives CASRTQGTWSYEQYF. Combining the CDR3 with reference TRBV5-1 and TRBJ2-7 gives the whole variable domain KAGVTQTPRYLIKTRGQQVTLSCSPISGHRSVSWYQQTPGQGLQFLFEYFSETQRNKGNFPGRFSGRQFSNSRSEMNVSTLELGDSALYLCASRTQGTWSYEQYFGPGTRLTVT.

Here the CDR3 DNA reads TGTGCCAGTAGTGGAAGACAGGGATCTGAAGCTTTCTTT. Encoded protein: CASSGRQGSEAFF. The rearrangement links TRBV19 to TRBJ1-1; TRBD1 matches 7 bases. Germline V lookup: CDR1 LNHDA, CDR2 SQIVND (reference sequence). The CDR3 extends over 13 amino acids. The ends lost 5 bases at V and 6 bases at J; junction bases unmatched: 6.

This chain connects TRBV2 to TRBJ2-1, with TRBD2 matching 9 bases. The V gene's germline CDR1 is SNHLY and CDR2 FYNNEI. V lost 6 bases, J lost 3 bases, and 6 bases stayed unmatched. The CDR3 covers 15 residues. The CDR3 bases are TGTGCCAGCAGCCAACTAGCGGGCGACTACAATGAGCAGTTCTTC. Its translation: CASSQLAGDYNEQFF.

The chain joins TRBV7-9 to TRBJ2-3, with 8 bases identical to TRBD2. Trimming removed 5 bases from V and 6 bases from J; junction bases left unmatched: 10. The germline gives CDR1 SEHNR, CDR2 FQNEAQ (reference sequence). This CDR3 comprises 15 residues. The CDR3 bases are TGTGCCAGCAGCCCGGCCCGGGGGGGGTCCGATACGCAGTATTTT. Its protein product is CASSPARGGSDTQYF.

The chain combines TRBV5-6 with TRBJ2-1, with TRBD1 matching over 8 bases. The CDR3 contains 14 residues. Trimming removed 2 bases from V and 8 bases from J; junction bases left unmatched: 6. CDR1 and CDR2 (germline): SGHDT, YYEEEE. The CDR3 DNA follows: TGTGCCAGCAGCTTCGGACAGGGTGGCGATGAGCAGTTCTTC. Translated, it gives CASSFGQGGDEQFF. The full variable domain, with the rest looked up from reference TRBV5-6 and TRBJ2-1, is DAGVTQSPTHLIKTRGQQVTLRCSPKSGHDTVSWYQQALGQGPQFIFQYYEEEERQRGNFPDRFSGHQFPNYSSELNVNALLLGDSALYLCASSFGQGGDEQFFGPGTRLTVL.

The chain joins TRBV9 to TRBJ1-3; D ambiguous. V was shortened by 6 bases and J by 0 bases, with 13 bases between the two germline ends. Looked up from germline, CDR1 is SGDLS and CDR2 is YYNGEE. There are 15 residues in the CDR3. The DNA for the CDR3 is TGTGCCAGCACCGCTGGGCAGGTCTCTGGAAACACCATATATTTT. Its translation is CASTAGQVSGNTIYF.

This CDR3 reads CASSLQSTDTQYF. DNA of the CDR3: TGCGCCAGCAGCTTGCAAAGCACAGATACGCAGTATTTT. The gene calls are TRBV5-1 and TRBJ2-3; D is uncertain. CDR3 length equals 13 residues. V lost 1 base, J lost 0 bases, and 3 bases lay in between. Germline values: CDR1 SGHRS, CDR2 YFSETQ.

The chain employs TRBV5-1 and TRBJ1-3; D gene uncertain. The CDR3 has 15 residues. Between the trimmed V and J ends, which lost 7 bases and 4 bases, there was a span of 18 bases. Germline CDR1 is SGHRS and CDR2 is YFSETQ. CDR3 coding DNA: TGCGCCAGCGGGGAGGCAGGTGGATCCGGAAACACCATATATTTT. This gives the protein CASGEAGGSGNTIYF.

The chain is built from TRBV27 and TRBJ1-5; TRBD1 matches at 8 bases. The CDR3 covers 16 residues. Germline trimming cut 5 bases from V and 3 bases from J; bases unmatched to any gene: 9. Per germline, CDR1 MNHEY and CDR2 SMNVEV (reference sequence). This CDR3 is CASSQGQGRINQPQHF. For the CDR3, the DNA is TGTGCCAGCAGTCAAGGACAGGGTAGGATCAATCAGCCCCAGCATTTT.

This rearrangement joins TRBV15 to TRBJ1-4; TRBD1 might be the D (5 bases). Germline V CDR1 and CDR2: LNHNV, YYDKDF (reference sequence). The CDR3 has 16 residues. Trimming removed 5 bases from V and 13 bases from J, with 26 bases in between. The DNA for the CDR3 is TGTGCCACCAGCGGAATTGGGGCGCCCTTAATAGATAGACTGTTTTTT. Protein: CATSGIGAPLIDRLFF.

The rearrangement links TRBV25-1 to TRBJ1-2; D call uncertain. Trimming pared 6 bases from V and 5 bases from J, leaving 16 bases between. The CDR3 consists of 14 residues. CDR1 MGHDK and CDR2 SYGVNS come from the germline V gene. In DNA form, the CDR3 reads TGTGCCAGCAGACATGCCGATAGCATTTATGGCTACACCTTC. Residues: CASRHADSIYGYTF.